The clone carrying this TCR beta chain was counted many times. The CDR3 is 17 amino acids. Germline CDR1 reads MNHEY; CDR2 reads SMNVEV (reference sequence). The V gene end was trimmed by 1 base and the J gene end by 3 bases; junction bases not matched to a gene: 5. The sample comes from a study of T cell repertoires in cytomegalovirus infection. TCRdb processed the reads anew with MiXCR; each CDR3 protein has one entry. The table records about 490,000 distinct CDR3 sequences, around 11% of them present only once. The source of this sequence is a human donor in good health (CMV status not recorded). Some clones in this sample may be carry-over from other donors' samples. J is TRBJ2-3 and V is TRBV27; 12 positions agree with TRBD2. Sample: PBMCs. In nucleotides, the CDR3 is TGTGCCAGCAGTTTATTTCTAGCGGGAGGGAGGACAGATACGCAGTATTTT. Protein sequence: CASSLFLAGGRTDTQYF.